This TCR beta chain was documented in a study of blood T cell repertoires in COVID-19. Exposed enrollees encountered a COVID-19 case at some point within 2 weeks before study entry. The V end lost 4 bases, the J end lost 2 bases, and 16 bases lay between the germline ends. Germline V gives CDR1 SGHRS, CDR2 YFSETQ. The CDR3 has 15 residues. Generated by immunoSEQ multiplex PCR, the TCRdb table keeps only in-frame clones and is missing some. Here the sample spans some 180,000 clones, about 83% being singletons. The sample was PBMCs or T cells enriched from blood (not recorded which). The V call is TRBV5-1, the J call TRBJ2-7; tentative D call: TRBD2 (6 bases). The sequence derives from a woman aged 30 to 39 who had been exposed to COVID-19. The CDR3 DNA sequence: TGCGCCAGCAGCCGCGAGATTGCGGGGACCTACGAGCAGTACTTC. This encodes CASSREIAGTYEQYF.